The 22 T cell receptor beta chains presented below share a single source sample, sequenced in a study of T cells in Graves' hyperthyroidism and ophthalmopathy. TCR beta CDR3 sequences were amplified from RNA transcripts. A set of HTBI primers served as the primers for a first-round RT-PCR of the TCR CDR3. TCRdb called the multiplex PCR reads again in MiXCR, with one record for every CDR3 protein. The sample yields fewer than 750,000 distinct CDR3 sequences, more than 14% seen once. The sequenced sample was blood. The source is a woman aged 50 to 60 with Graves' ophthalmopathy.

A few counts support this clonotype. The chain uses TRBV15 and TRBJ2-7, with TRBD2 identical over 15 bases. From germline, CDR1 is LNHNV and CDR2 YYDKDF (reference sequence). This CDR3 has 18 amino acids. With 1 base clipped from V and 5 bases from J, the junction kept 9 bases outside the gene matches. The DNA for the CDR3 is TGTGCCACCAGCAGAGGCCGGACTAGCGGGAGGGCCAGGGACGAGCAGTACTTC. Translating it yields CATSRGRTSGRARDEQYF.

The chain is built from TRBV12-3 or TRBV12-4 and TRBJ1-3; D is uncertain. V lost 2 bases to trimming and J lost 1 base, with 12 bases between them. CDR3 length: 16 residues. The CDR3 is CASSLRRAGSGNTIYF. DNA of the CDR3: TGTGCCAGCAGTTTAAGGCGGGCCGGTTCTGGAAACACCATATATTTT.

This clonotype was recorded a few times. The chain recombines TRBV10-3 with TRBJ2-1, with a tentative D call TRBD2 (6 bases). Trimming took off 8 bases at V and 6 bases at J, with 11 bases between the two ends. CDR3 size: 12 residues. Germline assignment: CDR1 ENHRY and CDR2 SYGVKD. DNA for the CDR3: TGTGCCATCCGGTGGAGGGGCAATGAGCAGTTCTTC. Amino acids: CAIRWRGNEQFF.

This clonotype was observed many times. The CDR3 spells CSARAVNTGELFF. The CDR3 DNA sequence: TGCAGTGCTAGAGCTGTGAACACCGGGGAGCTGTTTTTT. The chain couples TRBV20-1 to TRBJ2-2; D ambiguous. Trimming stripped 1 base from V and 1 base from J, with 4 bases between. Germline CDR1 DFQATT, CDR2 SNEGSKA (reference sequence). CDR3 size: 13 residues.

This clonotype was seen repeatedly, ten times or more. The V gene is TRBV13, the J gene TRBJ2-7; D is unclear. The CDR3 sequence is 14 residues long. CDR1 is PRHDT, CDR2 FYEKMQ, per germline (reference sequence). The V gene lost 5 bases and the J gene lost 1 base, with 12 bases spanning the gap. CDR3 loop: CASSQMSGSYEQYF. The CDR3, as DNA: TGTGCCAGCAGCCAAATGTCAGGATCCTACGAGCAGTACTTC.

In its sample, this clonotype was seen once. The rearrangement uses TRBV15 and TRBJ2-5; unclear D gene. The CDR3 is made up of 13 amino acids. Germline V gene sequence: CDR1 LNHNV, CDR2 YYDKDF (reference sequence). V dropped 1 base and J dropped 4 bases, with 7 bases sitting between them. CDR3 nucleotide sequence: TGTGCCACCAGCAGAGGCGGCGGAGAGACCCAGTACTTC. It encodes CATSRGGGETQYF.

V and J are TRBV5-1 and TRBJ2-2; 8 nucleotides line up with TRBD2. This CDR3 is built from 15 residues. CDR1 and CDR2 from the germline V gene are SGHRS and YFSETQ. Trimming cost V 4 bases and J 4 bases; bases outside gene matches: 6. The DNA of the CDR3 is TGCGCCAGCAGCCCCGGGACTAGTATCACCGGGGAGCTGTTTTTT. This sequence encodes CASSPGTSITGELFF.

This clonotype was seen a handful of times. For the CDR3, the DNA is TGTGCCAGCAGTTTATTTTCCGAGTCAGGGCCTGGCTACACCTTC. This sequence encodes CASSLFSESGPGYTF. This chain uses TRBV28 with TRBJ1-2; possibly TRBD1 for D (5 bases). Germline V CDR1 and CDR2: MDHEN, SYDVKM. This CDR3 has 15 amino acids. V was cut by 1 base and J by 7 bases, with 16 bases left in between.

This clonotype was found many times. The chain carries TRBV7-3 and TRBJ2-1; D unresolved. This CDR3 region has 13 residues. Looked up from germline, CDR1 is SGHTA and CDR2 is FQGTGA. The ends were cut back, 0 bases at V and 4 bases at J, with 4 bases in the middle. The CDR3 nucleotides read TGTGCCAGCAGCTTAACAGGGTACAATGAGCAGTTCTTC. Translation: CASSLTGYNEQFF.

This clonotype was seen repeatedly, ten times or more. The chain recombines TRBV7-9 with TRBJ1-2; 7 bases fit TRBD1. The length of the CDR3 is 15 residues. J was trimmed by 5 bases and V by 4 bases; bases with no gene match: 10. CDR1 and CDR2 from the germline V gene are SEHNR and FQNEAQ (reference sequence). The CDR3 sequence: CASSSPGTEKYGYTF. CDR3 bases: TGTGCCAGCAGCTCCCCCGGGACAGAAAAATATGGCTACACCTTC.

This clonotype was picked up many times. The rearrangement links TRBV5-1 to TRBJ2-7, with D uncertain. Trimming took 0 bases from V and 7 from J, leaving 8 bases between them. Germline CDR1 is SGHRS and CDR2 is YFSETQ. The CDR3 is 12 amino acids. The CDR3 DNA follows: TGCGCCAGCAGCTTGGAGATGGGGGAGCAGTACTTC. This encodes CASSLEMGEQYF.

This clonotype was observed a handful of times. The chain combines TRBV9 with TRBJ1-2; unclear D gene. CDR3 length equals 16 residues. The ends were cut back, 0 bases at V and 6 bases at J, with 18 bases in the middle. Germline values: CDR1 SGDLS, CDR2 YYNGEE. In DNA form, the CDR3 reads TGTGCCAGCAGCGTAGGCGGGTACAGAAATCCCGATGGCTACACCTTC. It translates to CASSVGGYRNPDGYTF.

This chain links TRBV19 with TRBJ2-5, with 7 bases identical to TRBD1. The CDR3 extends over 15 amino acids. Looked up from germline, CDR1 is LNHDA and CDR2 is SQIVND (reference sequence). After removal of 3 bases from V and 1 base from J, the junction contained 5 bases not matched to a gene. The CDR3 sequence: CASSISRGRQETQYF. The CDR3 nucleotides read TGTGCCAGTAGTATTTCGAGGGGGCGCCAAGAGACCCAGTACTTC.

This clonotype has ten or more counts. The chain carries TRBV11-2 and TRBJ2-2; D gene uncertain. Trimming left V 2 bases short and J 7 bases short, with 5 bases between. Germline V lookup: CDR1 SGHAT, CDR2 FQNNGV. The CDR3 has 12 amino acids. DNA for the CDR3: TGTGCCAGCAGCTTATTGGGCGGGGAGCTGTTTTTT. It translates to CASSLLGGELFF.

CDR3 nucleotide sequence: TGTGCCAGCAGCCAAAGGGGGCGAAAAATACTGTATGGAAACACCATATATTTT. Protein product: CASSQRGRKILYGNTIYF. The chain combines TRBV7-9 with TRBJ1-3; 7 nucleotides align to TRBD1. The CDR3 is 18 residues long. Germline V lookup: CDR1 SEHNR, CDR2 FQNEAQ (reference sequence). J lost 3 bases, V lost 5 bases, and 16 bases had no gene match.

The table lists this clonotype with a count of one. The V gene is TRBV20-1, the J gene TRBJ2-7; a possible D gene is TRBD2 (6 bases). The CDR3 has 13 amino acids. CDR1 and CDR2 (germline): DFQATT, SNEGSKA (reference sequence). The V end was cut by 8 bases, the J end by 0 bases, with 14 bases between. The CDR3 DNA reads TGCAGTTTATACCGGGAGCGCTCCTACGAGCAGTACTTC. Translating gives CSLYRERSYEQYF.

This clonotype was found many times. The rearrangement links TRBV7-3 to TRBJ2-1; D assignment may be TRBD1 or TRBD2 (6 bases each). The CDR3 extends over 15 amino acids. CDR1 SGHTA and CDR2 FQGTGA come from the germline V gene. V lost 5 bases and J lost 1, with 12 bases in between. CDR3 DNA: TGTGCCAGCAGCGAGGGGGGTTTGTCCTACAATGAGCAGTTCTTC. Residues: CASSEGGLSYNEQFF.

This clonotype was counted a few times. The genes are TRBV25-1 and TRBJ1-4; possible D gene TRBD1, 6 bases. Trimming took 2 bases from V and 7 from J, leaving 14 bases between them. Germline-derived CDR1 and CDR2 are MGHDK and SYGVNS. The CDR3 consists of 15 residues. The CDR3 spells CASSEHRVWGEKLFF. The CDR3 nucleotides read TGTGCCAGCAGTGAACACAGGGTATGGGGTGAAAAACTGTTTTTT.

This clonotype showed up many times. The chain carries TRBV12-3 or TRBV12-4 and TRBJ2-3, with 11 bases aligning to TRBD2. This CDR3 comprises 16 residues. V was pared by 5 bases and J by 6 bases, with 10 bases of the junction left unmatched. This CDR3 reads CASSPLRLAGMDTQYF. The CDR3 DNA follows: TGTGCCAGCAGTCCACTAAGACTAGCGGGAATGGATACGCAGTATTTT.

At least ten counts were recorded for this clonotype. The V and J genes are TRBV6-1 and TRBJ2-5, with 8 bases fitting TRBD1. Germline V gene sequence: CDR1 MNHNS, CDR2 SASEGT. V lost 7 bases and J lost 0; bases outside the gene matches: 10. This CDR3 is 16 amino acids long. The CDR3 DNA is TGTGCCAGCAACGGAAACCGGGACAGGTACCAAGAGACCCAGTACTTC. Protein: CASNGNRDRYQETQYF.

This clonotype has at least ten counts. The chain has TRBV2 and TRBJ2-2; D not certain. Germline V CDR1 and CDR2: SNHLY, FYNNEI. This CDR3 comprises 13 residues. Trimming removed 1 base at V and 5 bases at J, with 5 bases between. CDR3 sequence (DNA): TGTGCCAGCAGTGAAGAAACAACCGGGGAGCTGTTTTTT. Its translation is CASSEETTGELFF.

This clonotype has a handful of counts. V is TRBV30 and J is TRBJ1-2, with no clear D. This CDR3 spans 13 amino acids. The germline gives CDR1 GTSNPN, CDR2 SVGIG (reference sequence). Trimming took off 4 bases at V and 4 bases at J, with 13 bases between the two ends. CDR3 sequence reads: CAWTSPLGYGYTF. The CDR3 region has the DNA TGTGCCTGGACGAGTCCCCTGGGCTATGGCTACACCTTC.